This is a list of T cell receptor beta chains from one sample in a study of shared clonotypes between healthy human individuals. Repertoires were generated with immunoSEQ multiplex PCR, while TCRdb's copy carries only in-frame clones and drops some. The sample lists around 500,000 clones; about 82% were seen once. Sequences were obtained from PBMCs. Every receptor here comes from a woman in her thirties or forties in good health. Some clones in this sample may be carry-over from other donors' samples. Each CDR3 is given with its conserved first and last residue. Each record gives: clone size, J gene, V gene, D gene, CDR3 DNA, CDR3 protein. A D gene is named only where the DNA matches it firmly. Only some rows state a clone size, as once, few, many or a class for expanded clones.

-	TRBJ2-5	TRBV7-3	-	TGTGCCAGCAGCTTAAATGGCAGATCGGGTGAGACCCAGTACTTC	CASSLNGRSGETQYF
-	TRBJ1-4	TRBV30	-	TGTGCCTGGAGCGCCATCTCAGAAAAACTGTTTTTT	CAWSAISEKLFF
-	TRBJ2-1	TRBV4-1	-	TGCGCCAGCCGAAGTGGGATTGGAGGCTACGAGCAGTTCTTC	CASRSGIGGYEQFF
-	TRBJ2-1	TRBV7-9	-	TGTGCCAGCAGCCACGTCGTAGGGGGGAATGAGCAGTTCTTC	CASSHVVGGNEQFF
-	TRBJ2-7	TRBV7-2	-	TGTGCCAGCAGCCCCAGGGATGGCGGCGAGCAGTACTTC	CASSPRDGGEQYF
-	TRBJ2-1	TRBV9	TRBD2	TGTGCCAGCAGCGTAGGTTTTAGCGGGAATTCCTACAATGAGCAGTTCTTC	CASSVGFSGNSYNEQFF
-	TRBJ2-3	TRBV7-2	-	TGTGCCAGCAGCTTAGTGGGGGCAGATACGCAGTATTTT	CASSLVGADTQYF
-	TRBJ1-3	TRBV6-1	-	TGTGCCAGCAGTGAAGGAGGGACACGGGACACCATATATTTT	CASSEGGTRDTIYF
-	TRBJ2-1	TRBV18	-	TGTGCCAGCTCACCCGAATGGTCAGCCCTCAATCGGCAGTTCTTC	CASSPEWSALNRQFF
-	TRBJ1-2	TRBV10-2	-	TGCGCCAGCAGTGAGGTTCCGAGGTTCTATGGCTACACCTTC	CASSEVPRFYGYTF
-	TRBJ2-2	TRBV5-1	-	TGCGCCAGCAGCTTATCGCCAACGAACACCGGGGAGCTGTTTTTT	CASSLSPTNTGELFF
once	TRBJ2-1	TRBV7-2	-	TGTGCCAGCAGCATCTTAAGCTCCTACAATGAGCAGTTCTTC	CASSILSSYNEQFF
few	TRBJ2-5	TRBV7-2	-	TGTGCCAGCAGCCAAGGGCAATGGGAGACCCAGTACTTC	CASSQGQWETQYF
-	TRBJ2-3	TRBV14	-	TGTGCCAGCAGCCAGGGTAACACAGATACGCAGTATTTT	CASSQGNTDTQYF
-	TRBJ1-1	TRBV9	TRBD1	TGTGCCAGCAGCGTAGGACAGGGTGCATACACTGAAGCTTTCTTT	CASSVGQGAYTEAFF
once	TRBJ2-3	TRBV27	-	TGTGCCAGCAGTTTATTTGTCCCCGCAGATACGCAGTATTTT	CASSLFVPADTQYF
-	TRBJ2-1	TRBV18	-	TGTGCCAGCTCACCGACTGATCCTACCTTCAATGAGCAGTTCTTC	CASSPTDPTFNEQFF
-	TRBJ1-1	TRBV5-5	-	TGTGCCAGCAGCTTGGGTCGGAACACTGAAGCTTTCTTT	CASSLGRNTEAFF
-	TRBJ1-5	TRBV7-9	-	TGTGCCAGCAGCGTGAGCGTTAATCAGCCCCAGCATTTT	CASSVSVNQPQHF
-	TRBJ2-7	TRBV7-6	-	TGTGCCAGCAGCTTGGCCCAGGGGTTCTCCTACGAGCAGTACTTC	CASSLAQGFSYEQYF
-	TRBJ1-5	TRBV2	-	TGTGCCAGCAGTGAATGGGGGGCTTCGAATCAGCCCCAGCATTTT	CASSEWGASNQPQHF
many	TRBJ2-1	TRBV19	-	TGTGCCAGTAGTATTAGGAGCAATGAGCAGTTCTTC	CASSIRSNEQFF
-	TRBJ1-3	TRBV7-9	-	TGTGCCAGCAGCCCCTCGACAGTACCGTTCTCTGGAAACACCATATATTTT	CASSPSTVPFSGNTIYF
-	TRBJ1-1	TRBV19	-	TGTGCCAGTAGCCGGGTTTTGCGGAGAACTGAAGCTTTCTTT	CASSRVLRRTEAFF
-	TRBJ2-2	TRBV19	-	TGTGCCAGTAGTAGCTCGTTCGGGGAGCTGTTTTTT	CASSSSFGELFF
-	TRBJ1-2	TRBV28	-	TGTGCCAGCAGTCGGGGGATGTGGTATGGCTACACCTTC	CASSRGMWYGYTF
-	TRBJ2-3	TRBV7-2	-	TGTGCCAGCAGCTTAGAGGTTGGGACAGATACGCAGTATTTT	CASSLEVGTDTQYF
-	TRBJ1-2	TRBV29-1	TRBD1	TGCAGCGCCGGGACAGGGGGTAACTATGGCTACACCTTC	CSAGTGGNYGYTF